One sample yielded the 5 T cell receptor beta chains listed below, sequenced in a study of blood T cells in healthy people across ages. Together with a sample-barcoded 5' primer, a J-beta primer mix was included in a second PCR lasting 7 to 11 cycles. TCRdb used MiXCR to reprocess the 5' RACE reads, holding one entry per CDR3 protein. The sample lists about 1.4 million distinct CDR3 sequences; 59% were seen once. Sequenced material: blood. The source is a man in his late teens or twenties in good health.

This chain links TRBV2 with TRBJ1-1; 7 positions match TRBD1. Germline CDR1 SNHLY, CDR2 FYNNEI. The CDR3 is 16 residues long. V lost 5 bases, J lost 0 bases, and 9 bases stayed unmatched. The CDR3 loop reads CASSPIDRELNTEAFF. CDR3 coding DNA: TGTGCCAGCAGTCCTATTGACAGGGAATTGAACACTGAAGCTTTCTTT.

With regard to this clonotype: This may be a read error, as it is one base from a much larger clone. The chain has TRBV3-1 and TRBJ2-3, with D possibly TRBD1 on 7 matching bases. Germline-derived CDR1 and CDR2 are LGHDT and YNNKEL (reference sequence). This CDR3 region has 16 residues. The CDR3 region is CASSLLPGEGTDMQYF. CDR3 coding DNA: TGTGCCAGCAGCCTTCTACCGGGAGAGGGGACAGATATGCAGTATTTT.

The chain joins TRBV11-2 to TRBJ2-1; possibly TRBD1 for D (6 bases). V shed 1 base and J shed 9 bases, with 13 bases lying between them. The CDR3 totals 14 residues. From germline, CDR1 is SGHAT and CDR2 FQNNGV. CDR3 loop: CASSLGSGVAEQFF. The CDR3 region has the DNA TGTGCCAGCAGCTTAGGGTCAGGGGTGGCTGAGCAGTTCTTC.

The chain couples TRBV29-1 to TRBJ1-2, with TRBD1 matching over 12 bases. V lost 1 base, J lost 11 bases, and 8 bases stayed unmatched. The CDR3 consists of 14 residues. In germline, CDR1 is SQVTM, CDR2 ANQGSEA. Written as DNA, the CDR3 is TGCAGCGTTGAAGGGGAGGGACAGGGGGCGAGGTACACCTTC. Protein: CSVEGEGQGARYTF.

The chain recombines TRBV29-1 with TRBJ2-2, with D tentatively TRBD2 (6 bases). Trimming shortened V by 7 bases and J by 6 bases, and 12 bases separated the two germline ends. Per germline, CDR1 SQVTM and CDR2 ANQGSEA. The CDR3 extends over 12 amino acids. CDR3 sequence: CSGRLVSGELFF. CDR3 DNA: TGCAGCGGCCGACTAGTTTCCGGGGAGCTGTTTTTT.